This section outlines one T cell receptor (beta chain) sequence together with its context. This sample is part of a study of cytomegalovirus exposure and HLA in healthy donors. A multiplex PCR was run with 60 Vbeta primers and 13 Jbeta primers. Libraries were prepared by immunoSEQ multiplex PCR; TCRdb keeps only in-frame clonotypes and omits some of them. The table records about 200,000 clones, around three quarters of them present only once. V shed 6 bases and J 3 bases; nucleotides not matched to a gene: 13. The CDR3 length is 17 residues. CDR1 is MNHEY and CDR2 is SMNVEV in the germline V gene (reference sequence).

The source is a woman between 25 and 40 years old in good health and CMV-seropositive. The chain is built from TRBV27 and TRBJ2-2; TRBD2 matches at 7 bases. Input material: PBMCs. CDR3 nucleotide sequence: TGTGCCAGCAGCTCACTAAAGGGAGGGAGGGACACCGGGGAGCTGTTTTTT. Its protein product is CASSSLKGGRDTGELFF.